This T cell receptor beta chain is drawn from a study of cytomegalovirus exposure and HLA in healthy donors. PCR involved 60 Vbeta and 13 Jbeta primers. Assay: immunoSEQ multiplex PCR; the TCRdb copy retains only in-frame clones and omits some. This table holds some 130,000 clones, about 70% found once. Trimming took 4 bases from V and 4 from J; bases not matched to a gene: 11. The CDR3 spans 16 residues. Germline V gene sequence: CDR1 LGHNA, CDR2 YSLEER. This clonotype was sampled from a man aged 35 to 55 in good health and CMV-seronegative. The sequenced sample consisted of PBMCs. The chain couples TRBV4-3 to TRBJ1-2, with 8 bases fitting TRBD1. DNA of the CDR3: TGCGCCAGCAGCCGGGACAGGATGACATTTATCTATGGCTACACCTTC. Translation: CASSRDRMTFIYGYTF.